The 17 T cell receptor beta chains listed next were all sequenced from one sample in a study of siplizumab effects on memory and regulatory T cells. TCRdb keeps only in-frame clones here, not all; method: immunoSEQ multiplex PCR. The table includes some 97,000 clones, 91% detected once. The sequenced material came from CD4+ T cells sorted from blood. The source is a human donor in good health. Some clones in this sample may be carry-over from other donors' samples.

This chain connects TRBV5-1 to TRBJ1-5; 10 bases align to TRBD1. Germline loops: CDR1 SGHRS, CDR2 YFSETQ. V trimming: 2 bases; J trimming: 5 bases; junction bases outside the gene matches: 4. CDR3 length: 15 amino acids. The CDR3 reads CASSFTGQGDQPQHF. CDR3 in DNA: TGCGCCAGCAGCTTTACTGGACAGGGGGATCAGCCCCAGCATTTT.

This chain joins TRBV16 and TRBJ1-6; TRBD1 matches 8 bases. V lost 4 bases, J lost 10 bases, and 18 bases stayed unmatched. The germline gives CDR1 KGHSY, CDR2 FQNENV. This CDR3 has 18 amino acids. The CDR3 DNA reads as TGTGCCAGCAGCCGAACGCGGCGAGACAGGGGAAGGGAATCACCCCTCCACTTT. Encoded protein: CASSRTRRDRGRESPLHF.

The J gene is TRBJ1-2, the V gene TRBV18, with 7 bases matching TRBD1. From germline, CDR1 is KGHSH and CDR2 LQKENI. V was clipped by 2 bases and J by 8 bases; unmatched bases: 8. CDR3 length: 14 amino acids. CDR3 coding DNA: TGTGCCAGCTCACCAGACTTAACAGGGGAAGGCTACACCTTC. Translated: CASSPDLTGEGYTF.

The CDR3 bases are TGTGCCAGCAGCTTAGTTTGGACTAGCGGGACAGGCGAGCAGTACTTC. Amino acids: CASSLVWTSGTGEQYF. This chain uses TRBV7-9 with TRBJ2-7, with 12 nucleotides matching TRBD2. Germline assignment: CDR1 SEHNR and CDR2 FQNEAQ (reference sequence). The ends lost 1 base at V and 6 bases at J; junction bases unmatched: 7. The CDR3 runs 16 residues.

The gene calls are TRBV5-1 and TRBJ1-2; D unclear. Germline V gene data show CDR1 as SGHRS and CDR2 as YFSETQ. V lost 7 bases to trimming and J lost 10 bases, with 20 bases between them. CDR3 length: 13 residues. The CDR3 sequence: CASFRSPLRVYTF. The CDR3 coding sequence is TGCGCCAGCTTTCGAAGCCCCTTGCGAGTCTACACCTTC.

This chain uses TRBV29-1 with TRBJ1-4, with D possibly matching TRBD1 (6 bases). Trimming left V 5 bases short and J 0 bases short, with 10 bases between. Germline CDR1 SQVTM, CDR2 ANQGSEA. The CDR3 length is 14 residues. DNA of the CDR3: TGCAGCGTTTGGACAGCTGCAACTAATGAAAAACTGTTTTTT. Translating it yields CSVWTAATNEKLFF. Full variable domain (rest looked up from reference TRBV29-1 and TRBJ1-4): SAVISQKPSRDICQRGTSLTIQCQVDSQVTMMFWYRQQPGQSLTLIATANQGSEATYESGFVIDKFPISRPNLTFSTLTVSNMSPEDSSIYLCSVWTAATNEKLFFGSGTQLSVL.

V gene TRBV10-1 combines with J gene TRBJ2-7; TRBD1 matches 7 bases. The V gene's germline CDR1 is WNHNN and CDR2 SYGVQD (reference sequence). The CDR3 runs to 16 residues. V was clipped by 5 bases and J by 9 bases; unmatched bases: 19. The CDR3 is CASSPISGTDLRVQYF. The CDR3 nucleotides read TGCGCCAGCAGTCCCATTTCCGGGACAGACCTACGAGTGCAGTACTTC.

The V gene is TRBV2, the J gene TRBJ2-1; 9 nucleotides line up with TRBD1. Trimming removed 8 bases from V and 1 base from J; junction bases left unmatched: 0. This CDR3 contains 13 residues. Per the germline V gene, CDR1 is SNHLY and CDR2 is FYNNEI. The CDR3 bases are TGTGCCAGCGGACAGGGGTCCTACAATGAGCAGTTCTTC. Its protein is CASGQGSYNEQFF.

The chain uses TRBV28 and TRBJ1-3; D is uncertain. There are 13 residues in the CDR3. Trimming stripped 3 bases from V and 2 bases from J, with 5 bases between. Germline CDR1 MDHEN, CDR2 SYDVKM. The DNA of the CDR3 is TGTGCCAGCAGTTTTGGTCCTGGAAACACCATATATTTT. It translates to CASSFGPGNTIYF.

The V call is TRBV19, the J call TRBJ1-1; D gene uncertain. The CDR3 covers 11 residues. Deletions cut 4 bases from V and 1 base from J, with 1 base between. From germline, CDR1 is LNHDA and CDR2 SQIVND (reference sequence). DNA for the CDR3: TGTGCCAGTAGTAAGAACACTGAAGCTTTCTTT. Protein: CASSKNTEAFF. Complete variable domain (other parts from reference TRBV19 and TRBJ1-1): DGGITQSPKYLFRKEGQNVTLSCEQNLNHDAMYWYRQDPGQGLRLIYYSQIVNDFQKGDIAEGYSVSREKKESFPLTVTSAQKNPTAFYLCASSKNTEAFFGQGTRLTVV.

The gene calls are TRBV5-3 and TRBJ2-7; D remains ambiguous. TRBV5-3 counts as an open reading frame of uncertain function. CDR3 length: 15 residues. Trimming removed 5 bases from V and 6 bases from J, with 21 bases in between. As DNA, the CDR3 is TGTGCCAGAAGTGACTGCTGGGTCCCCCCGCTCGAGCAGTACTTC. Amino acid sequence: CARSDCWVPPLEQYF.

The chain carries TRBV1 and TRBJ2-5. TRBV1 is termed a pseudogene. The CDR3 contains 16 residues. DNA of the CDR3: TGCACCAGCAGCCAAGGTGCTCAGGGCGGGTGGGAGACCCAGTACTTC. It encodes CTSSQGAQGGWETQYF.

The chain recombines TRBV5-4 with TRBJ2-5; D remains unclear. The germline V gene encodes CDR1 SGHNT and CDR2 YYREEE (reference sequence). Between the trimmed V and J ends, which lost 5 bases and 5 bases, there was a span of 13 bases. This CDR3 is built from 13 residues. The CDR3 sequence: CASSRNQEETQYF. Written as DNA, the CDR3 is TGTGCCAGCAGTCGTAACCAAGAGGAGACCCAGTACTTC.

This chain connects TRBV19 to TRBJ2-1, with D perhaps TRBD1 (5 bases). The CDR3 runs to 12 residues. CDR1 is LNHDA and CDR2 is SQIVND in the germline V gene (reference sequence). Trimming stripped 7 bases from V and 8 bases from J, with 12 bases between. The CDR3 spells CASTGPLHEQFF. CDR3 coding DNA: TGTGCCAGTACAGGGCCATTACATGAGCAGTTCTTC.

A single count supports this clone. The CDR3 coding sequence is TGTGCCAGCAGCCCTGGAAGCGGAATTTCCTACAATGAGCAGTTCTTC. Residues: CASSPGSGISYNEQFF. The chain combines TRBV11-2 with TRBJ2-1; D possibly corresponds to TRBD2 (5 bases). The germline V gene has CDR1 SGHAT and CDR2 FQNNGV. The CDR3 loop spans 16 amino acids. The V and J ends lost 5 bases and 1 base respectively, with 15 bases between them.

This clone appeared a single time. The CDR3 sequence: CASHGPGVGNEQFF. CDR3 DNA sequence: TGTGCCAGCCACGGGCCAGGGGTAGGCAATGAGCAGTTCTTC. The chain uses TRBV2 and TRBJ2-1; D is possibly TRBD1 (6 bases). V lost 8 bases to trimming and J lost 6 bases, with 17 bases between them. CDR1 and CDR2 (germline): SNHLY, FYNNEI. The CDR3 is made up of 14 amino acids.

The chain recombines TRBV19 with TRBJ2-2, with 15 nucleotides matching TRBD2. The CDR3 contains 17 residues. Germline V gives CDR1 LNHDA, CDR2 SQIVND (reference sequence). The V gene end was trimmed by 3 bases and the J gene end by 7 bases; junction bases not matched to a gene: 6. The CDR3, as DNA: TGTGCCAGTAGTATCCAGCGGACTAGCGGGAGGGTCGGGGAGCTGTTTTTT. This sequence encodes CASSIQRTSGRVGELFF.